The 3 T cell receptor beta chains below all came from one sample that was sequenced in a study of CXCR3-negative and CXCR3-positive naive CD8 T cells. UMI-labeled TRB cDNA libraries were prepared by 5' RACE. TCRdb reanalyzed the 5' RACE reads and collapses them to one entry per CDR3 protein, without DNA. Here the sample table reports about 39,000 distinct CDR3 sequences. The sequencing sample was made of naive CXCR3- CD8+ T cells from blood. Documented subset: CD45RO-CCR7+CD27+CD95- naive CD8+ T cells lacking CXCR3 (TNR3-). Receptors were obtained from a human donor in good health. Some clones in this sample may be carry-over from other donors' samples.

The gene calls are TRBV20-1 and TRBJ2-1; TCRdb picks TRBD1, but there is no DNA to check that call. Germline assignment: CDR1 DFQATT and CDR2 SNEGSKA (reference sequence). The length of the CDR3 is 15 residues. CDR3 in amino acids: CSAAPGKSSYNEQFF.

The chain is built from TRBV28 and TRBJ2-7; the TCRdb call, TRBD2, lacks DNA for checking. Looked up from germline, CDR1 is MDHEN and CDR2 is SYDVKM. The CDR3 covers 16 residues. The chain's CDR3 is CASSQYNSGGPYEQYF.

This chain joins TRBV7-2 and TRBJ2-1; TCRdb's D gene call, TRBD1, goes unchecked for lack of DNA. Germline CDR1 is SGHTA and CDR2 is FQGNSA. This CDR3 contains 13 residues. CDR3 in amino acids: CASSVGIFNEQFF.